This TCR beta chain was identified during a study of cytomegalovirus exposure and HLA in healthy donors. As for the study in general: Roughly 80 million unique TCRs from HLA-typed donors made up an early data release. Study-wide points: TCR sequences were mostly rare, though some public TCRs occurred in many donors. In a later analysis, HLA-C alleles had the fewest associated TCRs, DRB1 alleles the most.

This CDR3 comprises 17 residues. V was clipped by 0 bases and J by 3 bases; unmatched bases: 8. Germline V lookup: CDR1 SGDLS, CDR2 YYNGEE. Worth noting for this clone: Its antigen is as yet unknown.

13 Jbeta primers and 60 Vbeta primers were used for the PCR. Original processing notes: Later reanalysis found 75 million to 95 million unique TCR beta chains, around 11 million of them shared. Libraries were prepared by immunoSEQ multiplex PCR; TCRdb keeps only in-frame clonotypes and omits some of them. That table gives V, J and clone size, and the DNA gave D and trimming. The sample carries 60,000 to 70,000 clones, 65% to 80% recorded once. This chain links TRBV9 with TRBJ2-5; 10 bases line up with TRBD2. The sequence came from a man aged 35 to 55 in good health and CMV-seropositive. The sample was PBMCs. CDR3 nucleotides: TGTGCCAGCAGCGTAGGAGTAAGGACTAGCGGAGAAGAGACCCAGTACTTC. Amino acids: CASSVGVRTSGEETQYF.